This T cell receptor beta chain came from a study of cytomegalovirus exposure and HLA in healthy donors. Study-wide results and caveats: A list of more than 150 TCR beta chains associated with cytomegalovirus was given. Highly shared variants forming one cluster were likely a sequencing artifact. In a later analysis, V- and J-gene trimming of beta chains associated with a DCLRE1C missense variant, replicated independently.

The PCR was carried out with 60 Vbeta primers and 13 Jbeta primers. The protocol was immunoSEQ multiplex PCR, while the TCRdb copy is restricted to in-frame clones and leaves out a portion. Seen here are fewer than 150,000 clones, 65% to 80% observed once, and the top ten hold 6.5%. The J segment lost 4 bases and the V segment lost 5 bases, leaving 6 bases of the junction unmatched. Germline V CDR1 and CDR2: SNHLY, FYNNEI. The CDR3 has 15 amino acids. Details on this clone: No antigen is known for it.

The sample consisted of PBMCs. The receptor's source is a middle-aged man in good health and CMV-seropositive. V usage is TRBV2 and J usage is TRBJ2-3; 10 nucleotides agree with TRBD2. The CDR3 region is CASSRAGGWADTQYF. CDR3 bases: TGTGCCAGCAGTCGAGCGGGAGGGTGGGCAGATACGCAGTATTTT.